Ten or more counts support the clone carrying this TCR beta chain. The authors prepared the TCRbeta library with unique molecular identifiers. TCRdb reprocessed the PCR reads via MiXCR and lists one record per CDR3 protein. The sample yields around 240,000 distinct CDR3 sequences, approximately 9.8% seen once. This specimen comes from a study of T-cell reconstitution after alpha-beta-depleted transplantation in children. Per the germline V gene, CDR1 is SGHRS and CDR2 is YFSETQ. Trimming removed 4 bases at V and 7 bases at J, with 12 bases between. The CDR3 spans 13 residues. The receptor's source is a human donor who donated a stem cell graft to a child with SCID. The chain is built from TRBV5-1 and TRBJ1-5; D remains unclear. Source: PBMCs from the stem cell graft donor, taken from the stem cell graft. CDR3 sequence reads: CASSPMGGQPQHF. In DNA form, the CDR3 reads TGCGCCAGCAGCCCCATGGGTGGGCAGCCCCAGCATTTT.